This T cell receptor beta chain stems from a study of blood T cell repertoires in COVID-19 (dated by TCRdb to the early 2020s). Concerning the study at large: Collaborator samples came from the United States, Italy and Spain and covered acute and convalescent phases of COVID-19. Deeply sampled blood TCRbeta repertoires from subjects exposed to, actively infected with, or recovered from COVID-19 were included in the dataset. The repertoires were released in a freely available public database meant as a resource for research on the immune response to SARS-CoV-2. The material from the prospective study consisted of cDNA or gDNA derived from T cells, B-cell-depleted T cells, or PBMCs. The sample metadata nearly always contained a de-identified subject ID, COVID-19 status, age in years and sex. Samples came from the ongoing ImmuneRACE study (first 160 participants) plus 1,254 subjects from 6 global collaborators. HLA class I and class II types, where available, came from metadata supplied by the sample provider rather than from assay-based typing. What the authors observed across the whole study: The quantity of clinical and demographic metadata differed by source and by participant and was supplied without curation.

This clone is a singleton in its sample. There is no known antigen for this receptor. The record has no base qualities; no much larger clone is one base away. Participants in the prospective study were enrolled through a virtual design, were aged about 18 to 100 years, and lived in some 24 United States geographic areas. In the prospective study, participants were assigned to cohorts based on the clinical history participants reported in a screening survey and a study questionnaire. Exposed participants were defined as having been in contact with someone with a PCR-confirmed or clinician-diagnosed COVID-19 case within 2 weeks of study entry. In the prospective study, whole blood, serum and a nasopharyngeal or oropharyngeal swab were collected from each participant by mobile phlebotomists. Additional blood draws and questionnaires over a roughly two-month period could optionally be provided by prospective study participants. Prospective study blood samples were shipped either frozen or at room temperature before DNA extraction.

TCRbeta CDR3 regions were amplified from genomic DNA by means of the immunoSEQ Assay, a bias-controlled multiplex PCR. In the paper's pipeline: The number of nucleated cells in each sample was estimated by amplification of reference gene primers within the assay. To quantify the absolute abundance of each unique TCRbeta CDR3 rearrangement, sequence reads were collapsed and filtered. For each sample, productive Simpson clonality was calculated as the square root of Simpson's diversity index across productive rearrangements. The clones in this table, taken by TCRdb from immuneACCESS, are in-frame only. Not every clone is retained; where verified, under half of the shortfall comes from an unresolved V gene, and the cause of the rest is unknown. Clonal size and the V and J genes are those of that table, whereas D and trimming came from the DNA. The sample contains a few hundred thousand clones, 88% of them found a single time. The ten largest clones represent roughly 1.4% of the sample.

V loses 6 bases of germline sequence and J loses 4 bases, and the interval between the two ends is 12 bases. Reading from cysteine to phenylalanine, the CDR3 counts 13 amino acids. The retained sequence is limited to the CDR3, 39 bases, with the frame set at the first base. The chain is assembled from TRBV12-3 or TRBV12-4 and TRBJ1-2; a tentative D match to TRBD1 spans 6 bases. The source of this sequence is a woman in her late teens or twenties who had been exposed to COVID-19. The sequenced sample consisted of PBMCs or T cells enriched from blood (not recorded which). The CDR3 region: CASRGGLIYGYTF. The DNA sequence is given as TGTGCCAGCAGGGGGGGGCTGATCTATGGCTACACCTTC.